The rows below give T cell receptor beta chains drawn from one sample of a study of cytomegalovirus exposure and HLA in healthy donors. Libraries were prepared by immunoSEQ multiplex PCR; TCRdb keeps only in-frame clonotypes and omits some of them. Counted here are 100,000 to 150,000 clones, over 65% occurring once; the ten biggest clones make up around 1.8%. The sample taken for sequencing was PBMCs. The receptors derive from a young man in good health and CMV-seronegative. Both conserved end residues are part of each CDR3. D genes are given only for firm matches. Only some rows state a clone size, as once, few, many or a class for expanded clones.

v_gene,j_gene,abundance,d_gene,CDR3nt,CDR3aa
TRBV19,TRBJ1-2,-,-,TGTGCCAGTAGTATCGACTCTAACTATGGCTACACCTTC,CASSIDSNYGYTF
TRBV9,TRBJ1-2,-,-,TGTGCCAGCAGCGTAGATTGGGGCTACGGCTACACCTTC,CASSVDWGYGYTF
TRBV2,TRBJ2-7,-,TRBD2,TGTGCCAGCAGACTAGCGGGGAGCTCCTACGAGCAGTACTTC,CASRLAGSSYEQYF
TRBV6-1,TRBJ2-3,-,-,TGTGCCAGCAGTGAAGTAGGGGCGCGGGAAGATACGCAGTATTTT,CASSEVGAREDTQYF
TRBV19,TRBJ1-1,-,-,TGTGCCAGTAGTATAATCCCTACCCCTAACACTGAAGCTTTCTTT,CASSIIPTPNTEAFF
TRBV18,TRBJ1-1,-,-,TGTGCCAGCTCACCAGGGGCGAACACTGAAGCTTTCTTT,CASSPGANTEAFF
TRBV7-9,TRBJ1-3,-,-,TGTGCCAGCAGCTTAGGATCCTGGGGCGGCTCTGGAAACACCATATATTTT,CASSLGSWGGSGNTIYF
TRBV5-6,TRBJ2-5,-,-,TGTGCCAGCAGCTTGCCCCCCAAAGAGACCCAGTACTTC,CASSLPPKETQYF
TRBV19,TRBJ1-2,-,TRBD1,TGTGCCAGTAGTAGCTACAGGGGGAGTAACTATGGCTACACCTTC,CASSSYRGSNYGYTF
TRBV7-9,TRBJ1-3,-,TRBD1,TGTGCCAGCAGCCGAGGGACAGGGGACACCATATATTTT,CASSRGTGDTIYF
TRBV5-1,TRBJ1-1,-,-,TGCGCCAGCAGTTTCTCCCAGGGATGGAACACTGAAGCTTTCTTT,CASSFSQGWNTEAFF
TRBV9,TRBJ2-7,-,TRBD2,TGTGCCAGCAGCACCCTCGGGACTAGCGGGTCCCACGAGCAGTACTTC,CASSTLGTSGSHEQYF
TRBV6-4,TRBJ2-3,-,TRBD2,TGTGCCAGCAGTGTGACTAGCGGGGGTATCACAGATACGCAGTATTTT,CASSVTSGGITDTQYF
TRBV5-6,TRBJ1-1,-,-,TGTGCCAGCAGCTTGCGAGTGACTGAAGCTTTCTTT,CASSLRVTEAFF
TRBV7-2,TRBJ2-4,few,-,TGTGCCAGCAGCTTCCGACAGACAAATTTAGCCAAAAACATTCAGTACTTC,CASSFRQTNLAKNIQYF
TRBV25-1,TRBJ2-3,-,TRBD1,TGTGCCAGCAGTGAATTGGACAGGGGGACCCACATAGATACGCAGTATTTT,CASSELDRGTHIDTQYF